This TCR beta chain was captured in a study of technical replicates of blood from several donors. Clones were sequenced by immunoSEQ multiplex PCR, and TCRdb holds only the in-frame ones, with some missing. Altogether about 71,000 clones are present, roughly 88% being singletons, with the ten largest covering around 4.6%. CDR1 is SGDLS and CDR2 is YYNGEE in the germline V gene. The CDR3 has 19 amino acids. Trimming at V came to 2 bases and at J to 0 bases, leaving 9 bases not matched to a gene. The source is a human donor in good health. Some clones in this sample may be carry-over from other donors' samples. The V call is TRBV9, the J call TRBJ2-6, with 9 bases that match TRBD1. Sequences were obtained from PBMCs. The CDR3, as DNA: TGTGCCAGCAGCGTCCCCGGGGACAGGGAAGGCTCTGGGGCCAACGTCCTGACTTTC. Protein product: CASSVPGDREGSGANVLTF. The full variable domain, its missing parts supplied by reference TRBV9 and TRBJ2-6, is DSGVTQTPKHLITATGQRVTLRCSPRSGDLSVYWYQQSLDQGLQFLIQYYNGEERAKGNILERFSAQQFPDLHSELNLSSLELGDSALYFCASSVPGDREGSGANVLTFGAGSRLTVL.